The rows below give T cell receptor beta chains drawn from one sample of a study of early T cells in non-severe SARS-CoV-2 infection. MiXCR, run by TCRdb on the 5' RACE reads, gives a single entry per CDR3 protein. Counted here are 110,000 or so distinct CDR3 sequences, about 12% occurring once; the ten biggest clones make up around 3%. The sequenced sample was whole blood. All receptors come from an adult who was a healthcare worker with PCR-confirmed SARS-CoV-2 infection or an uninfected control (not recorded which). Both conserved end residues are trimmed from each CDR3. Some rows have no size entry. The others give once, few or many, or a class for an expanded clone.

clone size | J gene | V gene | CDR3 protein
few | TRBJ2-3 | TRBV28 | ASSYGLAGNTQY
many | TRBJ2-1 | TRBV25-1 | ASSELARPGLAGRNEQF
many | TRBJ1-1 | TRBV20-1 | SATRGFLGKTEAF
many | TRBJ2-7 | TRBV7-3 | ASSPELAGIHEQY
- | TRBJ2-1 | TRBV5-6 | ASSSKSGSSYNEQF
many | TRBJ1-1 | TRBV20-1 | SARPRVPNTEAF
many | TRBJ2-1 | TRBV11-2 | ASSFLGDEQF
many | TRBJ2-5 | TRBV3-1 | ASSLTPRVQETQY
- | TRBJ2-7 | TRBV20-1 | SYSSGSRSYEQY
few | TRBJ2-4 | TRBV5-6 | ASSLEALLSIQY
- | TRBJ2-4 | TRBV15 | ATSRDSLAKNIQY
many | TRBJ2-1 | TRBV7-3 | ASSLGLAGVLTFNEQF
many | TRBJ2-7 | TRBV9 | ASSVEGVRDEQY
few | TRBJ1-5 | TRBV6-2/TRBV6-3 | ASSRTSRQPQH
many | TRBJ2-1 | TRBV5-1 | ASSLELAYNEQF
few | TRBJ1-1 | TRBV29-1 | SVGRQGTEAF
many | TRBJ2-7 | TRBV30 | AWSSGVGDRNYEQY
many | TRBJ1-1 | TRBV20-1 | SARAGLIGTEAF
- | TRBJ2-7 | TRBV27 | ASSLRGTVSYEQY
- | TRBJ2-5 | TRBV4-2 | ASSQNPGLAGEETQY
- | TRBJ1-1 | TRBV5-1 | ASSLGKYTEAF
- | TRBJ1-2 | TRBV20-1 | SASPSVGELSGYT
few | TRBJ1-3 | TRBV7-6 | ASSSDGYSGNTIY
- | TRBJ1-6 | TRBV30 | ASTRKGNTLGPLH
many | TRBJ1-3 | TRBV20-1 | SASSGTDFSGNTIY
few | TRBJ2-7 | TRBV12-3/TRBV12-4 | ASSFGTSGAYEQY
- | TRBJ2-2 | TRBV28 | ASSLDRVYTGELF
few | TRBJ2-7 | TRBV11-2 | ASTDRTSGTYEQY
- | TRBJ2-1 | TRBV7-6 | ASSYDSNPYNEQF
many | TRBJ1-5 | TRBV4-1 | ASSQDHTGSFSNQPQH
- | TRBJ1-5 | TRBV4-2 | ASSQDAISNQPQH
few | TRBJ2-1 | TRBV7-9 | ASSSKALYNEQF
- | TRBJ1-6 | TRBV20-1 | SARIDGGNSPLH
- | TRBJ2-7 | TRBV29-1 | SVDGGSPYEQY
- | TRBJ2-7 | TRBV5-1 | ASSLEGRYEQY
few | TRBJ2-7 | TRBV28 | AGLLSPYEQY
- | TRBJ2-2 | TRBV19 | ASSIGGRVAGELF
many | TRBJ2-2 | TRBV7-6 | ASSRWDRGLGELF
- | TRBJ2-1 | TRBV5-4 | ASSLPDSNEQF
many | TRBJ2-7 | TRBV12-3/TRBV12-4 | AKNKQYQGTPYEQY
- | TRBJ2-7 | TRBV18 | ASSPGRGSYEQY
- | TRBJ2-4 | TRBV3-1 | ASSQGFLAQNIQY